This T cell receptor (beta chain) was sequenced for a study of cytotoxic CD8 clonotypes in ibrutinib-treated CLL. Study overall: After median around 70 months, about 14 stayed in remission, around twelve progressed; responses roughly 24 partial, 2 complete. Treatment had run for a median roughly eleven months, range 6 to 36, when response samples were taken.

Concerning this clone itself: Its antigen is unidentified.

Per germline, CDR1 ENHRY and CDR2 SYGVKD. CDR3 length: 13 amino acids. Trimming cost V 10 bases and J 8 bases, with 17 bases left between them. Method: immunoSEQ multiplex PCR; TCRdb's copy keeps in-frame clones and lacks some. The sample includes roughly 70,000 clones, approximately 80% of them seen just once. Study-wide results and limits: Contraction or stability on treatment was seen for public clonotypes, which were uncommon.

This receptor was taken from a human donor with chronic lymphocytic leukemia. The chain employs TRBV10-3 and TRBJ1-4; D gene unclear. The sequences come from PBMCs, collected at disease progression, from a patient treated with ibrutinib. CDR3 nucleotide sequence: TGTGCCACCTCCGATGGGTTTCAAGAAAAACTGTTTTTT. It specifies CATSDGFQEKLFF.